This T cell receptor beta chain was sequenced during a study of cytomegalovirus exposure and HLA in healthy donors. Study outcomes and limitations: Most of the CMV-associated TCR beta chains (in a later analysis) appeared to be HLA-restricted. Donor immune exposure was known only as CMV serostatus.

In the PCR, 60 Vbeta and 13 Jbeta primers were used. Profiled with immunoSEQ multiplex PCR; TCRdb holds only in-frame clones, not every one. The table shows about 150,000 clones, with over 65% occurring only once. The V gene's germline CDR1 is SEHNR and CDR2 FQNEAQ (reference sequence). Trimming removed 5 bases from V and 1 base from J, with 8 bases in between. The CDR3 has 13 amino acids. This clone occurred a few times. The antigen remains undetermined. The receptor was isolated from a young man in good health and CMV-seronegative. The J gene is TRBJ1-1, the V gene TRBV7-9; D not certain. The sequencing input was PBMCs. In DNA form, the CDR3 reads TGTGCCAGCAGCACTAACGGGAACACTGAAGCTTTCTTT. Its translation is CASSTNGNTEAFF.